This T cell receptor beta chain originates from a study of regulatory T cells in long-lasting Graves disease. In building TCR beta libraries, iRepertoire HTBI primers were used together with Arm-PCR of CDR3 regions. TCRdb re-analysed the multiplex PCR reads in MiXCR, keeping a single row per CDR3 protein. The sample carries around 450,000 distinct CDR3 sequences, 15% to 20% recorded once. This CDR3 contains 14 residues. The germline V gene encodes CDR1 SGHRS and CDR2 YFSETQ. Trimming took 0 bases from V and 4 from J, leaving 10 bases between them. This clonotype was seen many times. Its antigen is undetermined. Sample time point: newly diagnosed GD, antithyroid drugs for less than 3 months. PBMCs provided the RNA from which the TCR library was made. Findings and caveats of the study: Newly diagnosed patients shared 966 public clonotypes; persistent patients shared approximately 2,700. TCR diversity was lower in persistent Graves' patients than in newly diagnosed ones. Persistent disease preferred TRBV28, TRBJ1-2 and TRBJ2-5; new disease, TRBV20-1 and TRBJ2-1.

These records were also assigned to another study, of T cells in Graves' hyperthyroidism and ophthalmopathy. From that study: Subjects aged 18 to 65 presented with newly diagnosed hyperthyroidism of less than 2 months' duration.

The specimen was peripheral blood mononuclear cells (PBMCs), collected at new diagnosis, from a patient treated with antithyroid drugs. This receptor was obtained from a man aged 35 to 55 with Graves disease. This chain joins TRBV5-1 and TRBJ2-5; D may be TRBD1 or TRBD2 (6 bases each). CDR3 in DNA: TGCGCCAGCAGCTTGGTTCGGGGGCGAGAGACCCAGTACTTC. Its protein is CASSLVRGRETQYF.